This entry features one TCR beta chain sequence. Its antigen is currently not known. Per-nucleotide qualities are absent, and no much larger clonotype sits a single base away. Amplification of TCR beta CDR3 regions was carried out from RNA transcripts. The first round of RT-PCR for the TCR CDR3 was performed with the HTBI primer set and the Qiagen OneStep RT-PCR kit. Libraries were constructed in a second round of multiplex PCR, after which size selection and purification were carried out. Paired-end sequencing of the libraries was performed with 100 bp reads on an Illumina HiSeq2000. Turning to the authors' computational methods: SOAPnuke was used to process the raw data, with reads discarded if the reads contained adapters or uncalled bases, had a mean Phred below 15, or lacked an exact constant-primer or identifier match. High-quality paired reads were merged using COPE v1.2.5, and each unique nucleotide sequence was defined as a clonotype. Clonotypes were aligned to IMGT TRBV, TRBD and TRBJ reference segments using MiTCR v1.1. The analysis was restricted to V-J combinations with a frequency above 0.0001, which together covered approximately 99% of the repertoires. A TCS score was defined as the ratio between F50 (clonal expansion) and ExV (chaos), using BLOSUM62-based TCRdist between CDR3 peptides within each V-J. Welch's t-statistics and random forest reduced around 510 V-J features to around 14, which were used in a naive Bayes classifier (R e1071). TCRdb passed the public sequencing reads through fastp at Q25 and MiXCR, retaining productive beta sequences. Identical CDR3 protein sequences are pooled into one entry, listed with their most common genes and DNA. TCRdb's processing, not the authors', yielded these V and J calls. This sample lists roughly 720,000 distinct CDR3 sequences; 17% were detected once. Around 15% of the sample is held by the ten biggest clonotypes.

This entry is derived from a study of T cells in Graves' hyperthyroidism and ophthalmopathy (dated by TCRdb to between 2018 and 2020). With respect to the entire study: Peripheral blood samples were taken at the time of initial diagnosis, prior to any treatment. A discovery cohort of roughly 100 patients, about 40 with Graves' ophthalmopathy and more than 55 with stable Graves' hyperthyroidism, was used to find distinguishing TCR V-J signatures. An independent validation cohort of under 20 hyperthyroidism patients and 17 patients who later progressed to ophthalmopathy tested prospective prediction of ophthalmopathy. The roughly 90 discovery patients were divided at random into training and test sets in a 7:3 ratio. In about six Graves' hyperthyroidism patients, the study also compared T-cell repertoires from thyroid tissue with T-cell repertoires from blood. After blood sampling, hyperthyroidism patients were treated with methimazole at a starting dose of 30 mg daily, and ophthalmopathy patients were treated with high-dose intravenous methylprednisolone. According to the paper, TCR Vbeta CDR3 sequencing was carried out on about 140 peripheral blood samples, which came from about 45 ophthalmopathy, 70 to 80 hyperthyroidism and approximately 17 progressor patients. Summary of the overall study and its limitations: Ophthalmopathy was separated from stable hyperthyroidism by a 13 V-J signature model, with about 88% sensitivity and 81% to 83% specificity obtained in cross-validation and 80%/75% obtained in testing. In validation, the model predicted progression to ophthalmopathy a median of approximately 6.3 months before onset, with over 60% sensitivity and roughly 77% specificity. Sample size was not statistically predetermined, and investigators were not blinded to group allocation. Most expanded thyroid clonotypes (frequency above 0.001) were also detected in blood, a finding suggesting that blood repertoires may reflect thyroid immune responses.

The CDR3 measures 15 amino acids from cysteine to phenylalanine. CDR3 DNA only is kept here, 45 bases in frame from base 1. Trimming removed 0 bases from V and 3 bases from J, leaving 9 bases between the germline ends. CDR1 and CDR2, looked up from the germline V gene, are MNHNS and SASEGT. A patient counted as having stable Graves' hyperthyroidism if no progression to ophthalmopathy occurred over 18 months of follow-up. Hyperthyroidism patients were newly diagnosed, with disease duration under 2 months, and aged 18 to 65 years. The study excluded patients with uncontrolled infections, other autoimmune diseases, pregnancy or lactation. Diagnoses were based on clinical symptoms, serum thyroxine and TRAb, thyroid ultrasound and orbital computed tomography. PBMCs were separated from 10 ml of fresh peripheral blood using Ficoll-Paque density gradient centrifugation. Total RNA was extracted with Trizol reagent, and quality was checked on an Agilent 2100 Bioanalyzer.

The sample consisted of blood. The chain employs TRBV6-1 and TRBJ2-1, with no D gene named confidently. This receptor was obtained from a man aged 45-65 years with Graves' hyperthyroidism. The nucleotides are TGTGCCAGCAGTGAAGCCCCTATTTTCTACAATGAGCAGTTCTTC. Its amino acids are CASSEAPIFYNEQFF.